Reported below is one T cell receptor beta chain. Antigen specificity is unknown. Germline and junction disagree at one end, which may indicate a read error. The same CDR3 also results from other DNA sequences found in this sample. The sample originates from a study of beta chain features in type 1 diabetes. Germline values: CDR1 SGHDT, CDR2 YYEEEE. The CDR3 runs to 14 residues. Expressed TCRB transcripts were sequenced after all isolated RNA was converted to cDNA. Clones were read by immunoSEQ multiplex PCR, and TCRdb kept only the in-frame ones, dropping some. Here the sample spans 28,000 or so clones, 65% being singletons. Findings of the study overall: For patients and controls alike, PCR might favor shorter templates to the same degree. Type 1 diabetes patients had moderately but significantly shorter TCRB CDR3s in all four CD4+ subsets. Type 1 diabetes patients showed fewer insertions and more deletions at VDJ junctions. Within the patient group, naive, central memory and Treg TCRB repertoires appeared more similar to each other than within healthy donors.

Sample: Tregs from blood. The receptor comes from a woman aged 25-40 years with type 1 diabetes. The J gene is TRBJ2-4, the V gene TRBV5-6; TRBD1 is a possible D gene (6 bases). DNA for the CDR3: TGCGCCAGCAGCTTGACGCAGGGGATGGGCATTCAGTACTTC. Its protein is CASSLTQGMGIQYF. The full variable domain, rest sourced from reference TRBV5-6 and TRBJ2-4, is DAGVTQSPTHLIKTRGQQVTLRCSPKSGHDTVSWYQQALGQGPQFIFQYYEEEERQRGNFPDRFSGHQFPNYSSELNVNALLLGDSALYLCASSLTQGMGIQYFGAGTRLSVL.